The sequence of this TCR beta chain was determined in a study of T cells in Graves' hyperthyroidism and ophthalmopathy (dated by TCRdb to between 2017 and 2020). Looking at the study overall: Peripheral blood samples were taken at initial diagnosis, before any treatment was given. A discovery cohort of around 100 patients, fewer than 50 with Graves' ophthalmopathy and 55 to 65 with stable Graves' hyperthyroidism, was used to find distinguishing TCR V-J signatures. Prospective prediction of ophthalmopathy was tested in an independent validation cohort consisting of fewer than 20 hyperthyroidism patients and approximately 16 patients who later progressed to ophthalmopathy. The roughly 99 discovery patients were divided at random into training and test sets in a 7:3 ratio. The study also compared thyroid tissue and blood T-cell repertoires from over 5 Graves' hyperthyroidism patients. Following sampling, methimazole starting at 30 mg daily was given to hyperthyroidism patients, and high-dose intravenous methylprednisolone was given to ophthalmopathy patients. According to the paper, TCR Vbeta CDR3 sequencing was carried out on roughly 130 peripheral blood samples, which came from some 41 ophthalmopathy, around 74 hyperthyroidism and about 17 progressor patients. The research as a whole found: Blood samples also contained most of the expanded thyroid clonotypes (frequency above 0.001), which suggests that blood repertoires may reflect thyroid immune responses. In validation, the model predicted progression to ophthalmopathy with 55% to 71% sensitivity and about 72% specificity, a median of 6.5 months before onset. Sample size was not statistically predetermined, and investigators were not blinded to group allocation. In cross-validation, a model built on a 13 V-J signature told ophthalmopathy apart from stable hyperthyroidism with under 90% sensitivity and approximately 81% specificity, and in testing the same model reached 80%/75%.

The CDR3, cysteine through phenylalanine, is 18 amino acids long. The kept DNA is CDR3 alone, 54 bases in frame from the first base. CDR1 is given as MGHRA and CDR2 as YSYEKL, both from the germline V gene. V loses 0 bases at its end and J loses 5 bases; junction bases beyond the gene matches: 13. Stable Graves' hyperthyroidism was defined as no progression to ophthalmopathy during 18 months of follow-up. Hyperthyroidism patients were newly diagnosed, with disease duration under 2 months, and aged 18 to 65 years. Any patient with an uncontrolled infection, another autoimmune disease, pregnancy or lactation was excluded. Clinical symptoms, serum thyroxine and TRAb, thyroid ultrasound, and orbital computed tomography formed the basis for the diagnoses. PBMCs were isolated from about 9 ml of fresh peripheral blood by Ficoll-Paque density gradient centrifugation. Total RNA was extracted using Trizol reagent, and RNA quality was assessed on an Agilent 2100 Bioanalyzer.

Comment on this clonotype: The antigen this receptor binds is unknown. No much larger clone is present one base from it, and per-base qualities are unavailable.

The TCR beta CDR3 regions were amplified from RNA transcripts. A first-round RT-PCR of the TCR CDR3 used the HTBI primer set with the Qiagen OneStep RT-PCR kit. Libraries were constructed in a second round of multiplex PCR, after which size selection and purification were carried out. Paired-end sequencing of the libraries was performed with 100 bp reads on an Illumina HiSeq2000. In the original analysis: Raw data were processed with SOAPnuke, discarding reads with adapters, uncalled bases, mean Phred below 15, or no exact constant-primer or identifier match. High-quality paired reads were merged using COPE v1.2.5, and each unique nucleotide sequence was defined as a clonotype. MiTCR v1.1 was used to align the clonotypes against IMGT TRBV, TRBD and TRBJ reference segments. The analysis was restricted to V-J combinations with a frequency above 0.0001, which together covered roughly 99% of the repertoires. A TCS score was defined as the ratio between F50 (clonal expansion) and ExV (chaos), using BLOSUM62-based TCRdist between CDR3 peptides within each V-J. Welch's t-statistics and random forest reduced just over 500 V-J features to 13, which were used in a naive Bayes classifier (R e1071). TCRdb applied fastp at Q25 and MiXCR to the public reads, then kept only in-frame beta chains. Here each entry gathers all rows of one CDR3 protein and keeps the most common genes and DNA. The V and J calls and clone size are TCRdb's, not the authors'. The sample table contains 350,000 to 400,000 distinct CDR3 sequences; only one count was recorded for about 16% of them. The top ten hold less than 35% of the sample.

The source of this sequence is a woman aged 25 to 45 with Graves' hyperthyroidism. The V gene is TRBV4-1 and the J gene is TRBJ2-5, with 9 middle bases fitting TRBD2. The source material was blood. The sequence in DNA is TGCGCCAGCAGCCAAGAAGGCTCGGGGCTAGCGGGACGGGAGACCCAGTACTTC. Its protein product is CASSQEGSGLAGRETQYF.